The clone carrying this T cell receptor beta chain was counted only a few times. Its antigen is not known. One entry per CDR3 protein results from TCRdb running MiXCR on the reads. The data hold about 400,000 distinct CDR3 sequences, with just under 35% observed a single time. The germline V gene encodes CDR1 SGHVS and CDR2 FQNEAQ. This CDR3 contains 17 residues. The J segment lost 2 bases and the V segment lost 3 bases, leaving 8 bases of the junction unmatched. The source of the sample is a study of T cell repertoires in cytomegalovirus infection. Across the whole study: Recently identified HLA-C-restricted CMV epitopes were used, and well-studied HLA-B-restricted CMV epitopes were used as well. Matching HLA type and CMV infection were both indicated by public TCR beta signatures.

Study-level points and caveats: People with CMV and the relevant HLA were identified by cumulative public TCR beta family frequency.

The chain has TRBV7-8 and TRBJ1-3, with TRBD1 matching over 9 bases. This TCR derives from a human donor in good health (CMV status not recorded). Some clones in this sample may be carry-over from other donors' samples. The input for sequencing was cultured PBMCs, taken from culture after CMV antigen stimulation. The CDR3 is CASSFGPGQGTGNTIYF. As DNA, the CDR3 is TGTGCCAGCAGCTTCGGACCGGGACAGGGAACTGGAAACACCATATATTTT.